Each of the 19 T cell receptor beta chains below was sequenced from the same sample in a study of cytomegalovirus exposure and HLA in healthy donors. The PCR ran on 60 Vbeta and 13 Jbeta primers. Some clones are missing from TCRdb's copy, which holds only in-frame ones; the method was immunoSEQ multiplex PCR. The data show 150,000 to 200,000 clones, about 80% seen once. Sequenced material: PBMCs. The receptors were sampled from a man in his forties or fifties in good health and CMV-seropositive.

The chain is built from TRBV28 and TRBJ1-1; 8 nucleotides align to TRBD1. Trimming at V came to 6 bases and at J to 4 bases, leaving 10 bases not matched to a gene. This CDR3 region has 15 residues. Germline V gives CDR1 MDHEN, CDR2 SYDVKM. The DNA of the CDR3 is TGTGCCAGCAGCGAATTATCAGGGGGCCGCACTGAAGCTTTCTTT. It encodes CASSELSGGRTEAFF. The complete variable domain, with remaining parts taken from reference TRBV28 and TRBJ1-1, reads DVKVTQSSRYLVKRTGEKVFLECVQDMDHENMFWYRQDPGLGLRLIYFSYDVKMKEKGDIPEGYSVSREKKERFSLILESASTNQTSMYLCASSELSGGRTEAFFGQGTRLTVV.

The V call is TRBV6-5, the J call TRBJ2-7, with D perhaps TRBD2 (6 bases). Germline loops: CDR1 MNHEY, CDR2 SVGAGI. Between the trimmed V and J ends, which lost 7 bases and 4 bases, there was a span of 8 bases. This CDR3 comprises 11 residues. CDR3 nucleotide sequence: TGTGCCAGCAAGGAGGGGTACGAGCAGTACTTC. Translated, it gives CASKEGYEQYF.

Details on this clone: The sample holds other DNA sequences that translate to the same CDR3. The chain joins TRBV25-1 to TRBJ1-2, with D hard to call. In germline, CDR1 is MGHDK, CDR2 SYGVNS. CDR3 length: 12 amino acids. V was shortened by 1 base and J by 5 bases, with 5 bases between the two germline ends. The CDR3 spells CASSELRYGYTF. CDR3 DNA: TGTGCCAGCAGTGAATTACGGTATGGCTACACCTTC.

This chain joins TRBV5-6 and TRBJ1-2, with D uncertain. This CDR3 has 15 amino acids. V lost 0 bases and J 3 bases, leaving 12 bases between the germline ends. Germline lookup yields CDR1 SGHDT and CDR2 YYEEEE. Here the CDR3 DNA reads TGTGCCAGCAGCTTGGGAGAGGGAAGTTACTATGGCTACACCTTC. It is translated as CASSLGEGSYYGYTF.

This chain connects TRBV7-2 to TRBJ1-2, with D perhaps matching TRBD1 (6 bases). This CDR3 has 14 residues. V lost 4 bases to trimming and J lost 1 base, with 10 bases between them. The V gene's germline CDR1 is SGHTA and CDR2 FQGNSA. CDR3 amino acids: CASSSRDINYGYTF. The CDR3 DNA is TGTGCCAGCAGCTCCCGGGACATTAACTATGGCTACACCTTC.

This clone was found once. V and J are TRBV19 and TRBJ1-5; D is possibly TRBD1 (5 bases). CDR3 length equals 15 residues. Germline V gene data show CDR1 as LNHDA and CDR2 as SQIVND (reference sequence). The V end lost 3 bases, the J end lost 1 base, and 10 bases lay between the germline ends. This chain's CDR3 is CASSIWGRSNQPQHF. DNA for the CDR3: TGTGCCAGTAGTATTTGGGGGAGGAGCAATCAGCCCCAGCATTTT.

The chain has TRBV6-1 and TRBJ2-1; TRBD1 is a possible D gene (6 bases). With 4 bases removed from V and 8 bases from J, the gap between germline ends came to 12 bases. The germline V gene encodes CDR1 MNHNS and CDR2 SASEGT. CDR3 length equals 13 residues. CDR3 DNA sequence: TGTGCCAGCAGTGTTCACAGGGACGATGAGCAGTTCTTC. The encoded protein is CASSVHRDDEQFF.

This clone was detected only once. The chain has TRBV19 and TRBJ1-1, with no clear D. Trimming removed 2 bases at V and 1 base at J, with 5 bases between. CDR3 size: 13 residues. Looked up from germline, CDR1 is LNHDA and CDR2 is SQIVND (reference sequence). CDR3 loop: CASSINRNTEAFF. The CDR3, as DNA: TGTGCCAGTAGTATAAACAGGAACACTGAAGCTTTCTTT.

The chain joins TRBV5-6 to TRBJ2-1; TRBD2 agrees at 10 bases. V was pared by 4 bases and J by 6 bases, with 10 bases of the junction left unmatched. CDR3 length equals 16 residues. Germline V lookup: CDR1 SGHDT, CDR2 YYEEEE. CDR3 amino acids: CASSPYLSGGGNEQFF. As DNA, the CDR3 is TGTGCCAGCAGCCCATACCTCAGCGGGGGGGGCAATGAGCAGTTCTTC.

In this sample, this clone turned up a few times. The chain employs TRBV11-3 and TRBJ1-1, with D possibly matching TRBD1 (6 bases). From germline, CDR1 is SGHNT and CDR2 YENEEA. Trimming cost V 4 bases and J 1 base, with 13 bases left between them. The CDR3 extends over 15 amino acids. CDR3 residues: CASSSYRDGNTEAFF. Written as DNA, the CDR3 is TGTGCCAGCAGCTCCTACAGGGACGGGAACACTGAAGCTTTCTTT. Combining the CDR3 with reference TRBV11-3 and TRBJ1-1 gives the whole variable domain EAGVVQSPRYKIIEKKQPVAFWCNPISGHNTLYWYLQNLGQGPELLIRYENEEAVDDSQLPKDRFSAERLKGVDSTLKIQPAELGDSAVYLCASSSYRDGNTEAFFGQGTRLTVV.

The V call is TRBV7-2, the J call TRBJ2-3; TRBD1 is a possible D gene (6 bases). The CDR3 loop spans 14 amino acids. From germline, CDR1 is SGHTA and CDR2 FQGNSA. V lost 2 bases, J lost 4 bases, and 10 bases lay in between. The DNA for the CDR3 is TGTGCCAGCAGCTTAACAGGGTTCCCAGATACGCAGTATTTT. The encoded protein is CASSLTGFPDTQYF.

This rearrangement joins TRBV5-8 to TRBJ1-5, with D possibly being TRBD1 (5 bases). Germline V gene sequence: CDR1 SGHTS, CDR2 YDEGEE. Trimming cost V 4 bases and J 3 bases, with 17 bases left between them. The CDR3 contains 16 residues. As DNA, the CDR3 is TGTGCCAGCAGCCCCCAGGGTTGGGTCAACAATCAGCCCCAGCATTTT. Its protein product is CASSPQGWVNNQPQHF.

The chain couples TRBV7-9 to TRBJ2-4; D is possibly TRBD1 (6 bases). This CDR3 region has 15 residues. V lost 3 bases and J lost 0, with 9 bases in between. Germline CDR1 reads SEHNR; CDR2 reads FQNEAQ (reference sequence). As DNA, the CDR3 is TGTGCCAGCAGCTTTACAGGGATAGCCAAAAACATTCAGTACTTC. It yields the protein CASSFTGIAKNIQYF.

This clone has a single count. The gene calls are TRBV11-3 and TRBJ1-5; D gene uncertain. Trimming pared 6 bases from V and 0 bases from J, leaving 12 bases between. This CDR3 is 15 amino acids long. Germline lookup yields CDR1 SGHNT and CDR2 YENEEA. In DNA form, the CDR3 reads TGTGCCAGCAGACACACGGGATATAGCAATCAGCCCCAGCATTTT. Translated: CASRHTGYSNQPQHF.

The gene calls are TRBV11-2 and TRBJ2-5; 9 nucleotides line up with TRBD2. The junction had 12 bases not matched to a gene; V was cut back by 5 bases and J by 5 bases. Germline CDR1 and CDR2: SGHAT and FQNNGV. The CDR3 is 16 amino acids. DNA of the CDR3: TGTGCCAGCAGCCCCACGGGGGGCGGGGGGGCCGAGACCCAGTACTTC. It specifies CASSPTGGGGAETQYF.

The V call is TRBV5-1, the J call TRBJ2-3; D ambiguous. This CDR3 has 14 amino acids. CDR1 and CDR2 (germline): SGHRS, YFSETQ. V lost 0 bases, J lost 0 bases, and 5 bases lay in between. The CDR3 spells CASSLGPSTDTQYF. For the CDR3, the DNA is TGCGCCAGCAGCTTGGGTCCTAGCACAGATACGCAGTATTTT.

This chain joins TRBV27 and TRBJ1-1, with 9 bases identical to TRBD1. Trimming took 3 bases from V and 0 from J; bases not matched to a gene: 5. The CDR3 has 16 residues. The germline CDR1 and CDR2 sequences are MNHEY and SMNVEV (reference sequence). In DNA form, the CDR3 reads TGTGCCAGCAGTTTGAAAGGACAGGGGTTGAACACTGAAGCTTTCTTT. Protein: CASSLKGQGLNTEAFF.

The V call is TRBV15, the J call TRBJ2-3; 10 bases line up with TRBD2. Germline trimming cut 3 bases from V and 1 base from J; bases unmatched to any gene: 4. This CDR3 has 16 residues. Germline CDR1 LNHNV, CDR2 YYDKDF (reference sequence). The chain's CDR3 is CATSRRLAGGTDTQYF. The DNA of the CDR3 is TGTGCCACCAGCAGGAGACTAGCGGGCGGCACAGATACGCAGTATTTT.

V gene TRBV27 combines with J gene TRBJ1-3; 8 bases map to TRBD1. J was trimmed by 4 bases and V by 4 bases; bases with no gene match: 6. Per the germline V gene, CDR1 is MNHEY and CDR2 is SMNVEV (reference sequence). The CDR3 covers 15 residues. CDR3 bases: TGTGCCAGCAGTTCCACGACAGGGGAAGGAAACACCATATATTTT. Encoded protein: CASSSTTGEGNTIYF.